This TCR beta chain was sequenced for a study of tumor and adjacent non-tumor tissue in lung cancer (dated by TCRdb to the late 2010s). Study-wide context: The cohort included 12 adenocarcinoma, a couple of squamous cell carcinoma and 1 small cell lung cancer patients. Around 30 paired specimens, one tumor and one normal lung sample per patient, were profiled by TCRbeta CDR3 sequencing. Using bulk TCRbeta repertoires from 15 lung cancer patients, the study set lung tumor tissue side by side with matched distant non-tumor lung tissue. In total, sequencing yielded approximately 130,000,000 productive TCRbeta reads, which works out to an average of approximately 4 million reads per sample. Among the approximately 15 patients, ages ranged from about 31 to 85 years, some ten were men and 5 were women, and disease was TNM stage I to III.

RNA was isolated from bulk, unsorted tissue, and RNA quality was assessed with a NanoDrop ND-1000 and an Agilent 2100. Donors were newly diagnosed lung cancer patients admitted for thoracic surgery in China between August and November 2014, without prior chemotherapy. Anyone who had undergone radiotherapy or chemotherapy before, or who had another cancer at the same time, was left out of the study. Surgical tissue pieces of about 1-2.1 cm3 were preserved in RNAlater solution and stored at -80 °C until use. As to this clonotype: The antigen this receptor binds is unknown. A read error may be the cause here, since a much bigger clone is one base away.

There are 14 amino acids in the CDR3, from cysteine to phenylalanine inclusive. The read is trimmed to its CDR3 DNA, 42 bases read in frame from base 1. From a lookup of the germline V gene (reference sequence), CDR1 and CDR2 are DFQATT and SNEGSKA. Library preparation was by multiplex PCR. Instrument used: Illumina HiSeq 2500. TCRbeta libraries were built by three rounds of nested PCR using primers (Table S4), following protocols modified from ARM-PCR. PCR products of 200-500 bp were gel-excised and purified with the QIAquick gel extraction kit before sequencing. On the study's bioinformatics: Reads were cleaned using Trimmomatic, were merged into complete CDR3 sequences using FLASH, and were assigned to V(D)J germline segments using MiTCR. Clonal diversity was computed as the inverse Simpson's index with VDJtools. In-frame sequences without a premature stop codon were defined as productive reads. TCRdb took the public reads, trimmed them with fastp at Q25, ran MiXCR for clone calling and kept in-frame beta chains. Each entry merges the rows of one CDR3 protein and shows their most common DNA and genes. The V and J calls come from TCRdb's annotation, not from the publication. The sample table records tens of thousands of distinct CDR3 sequences; around 77% of these occur just once. The ten top clones hold more than 10% of the sample.

What the work shows at the level of the full study, not this receptor alone: Significantly higher TCR diversity was found in younger patients, and higher tumor TCR diversity was associated with shorter overall and disease-free survival. Tumor tissue showed significantly higher TCR diversity (inverse Simpson) than normal lung tissue, at around 450 vs 150 (P = 0.0075, Mann-Whitney U test). Peripheral blood was not sequenced, so blood TCRbeta repertoires were not examined in the lung cancer patients of the study. The top 100 clones made up a significantly larger cumulative share of the repertoire in normal lung than in tumor tissue. The cohort had only about 14 patients, and the authors noted that larger samples and more detailed clinical data are needed. The sequencing platform is not named in the methods, and unique molecular identifiers are not mentioned.

The receptor chain draws on TRBV20-1 and TRBJ1-5; the D region possibly corresponds to TRBD1 (5 bases align). The source is a woman aged 45 to 65 with non-small cell lung cancer. Sequenced input: lung tumor tissue. The DNA sequence follows: TGCAGTGGAGGGACGCCCCGTGGCAATCAGTCCCAGCATTTT. This encodes CSGGTPRGNQSQHF.